These T cell receptor beta chains were read from a single sample in a study of blood T cell repertoires in COVID-19. Repertoires were generated with immunoSEQ multiplex PCR, while TCRdb's copy carries only in-frame clones and drops some. The sample yields 140,000 to 150,000 clones, roughly 88% seen once. Sequences were obtained from peripheral blood. These receptors came from a man in his 70s with acute or convalescent COVID-19. Both conserved end residues are part of each CDR3. The D gene is left open where the match is weak. Some rows mark clone size as missing; the rest say once, few, many or name a class of expanded clone.

CDR3nt: TGTGCCAGCAGCTTGAAGGGGGAGGGGACCCAGTACTTC; CDR3aa: CASSLKGEGTQYF; d_gene: NA; v_gene: TRBV5-4; j_gene: TRBJ2-5; abundance: NA
CDR3nt: TGTGCCAGTAATATGAGGGGGTCTTTGGACTATGGCTACACCTTC; CDR3aa: CASNMRGSLDYGYTF; d_gene: NA; v_gene: TRBV19; j_gene: TRBJ1-2; abundance: few
CDR3nt: TGTGCCAGCAGTTTAACAGGAGAATACAATGAGCAGTTCTTC; CDR3aa: CASSLTGEYNEQFF; d_gene: NA; v_gene: TRBV28; j_gene: TRBJ2-1; abundance: NA
CDR3nt: TGTGCCAGCAGTGGAGATACTACAACCGGGGAGCTGTTTTTT; CDR3aa: CASSGDTTTGELFF; d_gene: NA; v_gene: TRBV2; j_gene: TRBJ2-2; abundance: NA
CDR3nt: TGTGCCACCCTAAATGGACTTCTATCCGAGCAGTACTTC; CDR3aa: CATLNGLLSEQYF; d_gene: NA; v_gene: TRBV6-5; j_gene: TRBJ2-7; abundance: NA
CDR3nt: TGCGCCAGCAGCTTGGGTAAAATCGCGGACAGATTCTCCTACGAGCAGTACTTC; CDR3aa: CASSLGKIADRFSYEQYF; d_gene: NA; v_gene: TRBV5-1; j_gene: TRBJ2-7; abundance: NA
CDR3nt: TGCGCCAGCAGCCAGCCCGACAGGGAGAGCTCTGAAGCTTTCTTT; CDR3aa: CASSQPDRESSEAFF; d_gene: TRBD1; v_gene: TRBV4-1; j_gene: TRBJ1-1; abundance: NA
CDR3nt: TGTGCCAGCAGCCCGGGACTACGCGAAAAACTGTTTTTT; CDR3aa: CASSPGLREKLFF; d_gene: NA; v_gene: TRBV6-5; j_gene: TRBJ1-4; abundance: once
CDR3nt: TGTGCCAGCAGTTACTATGGGGGGGGGCCCAATGAGCAGTTCTTC; CDR3aa: CASSYYGGGPNEQFF; d_gene: NA; v_gene: TRBV6-5; j_gene: TRBJ2-1; abundance: NA
CDR3nt: TGTGCCAGCAGTTTCGTCCAGAGGGCCTACGAGCAGTACTTC; CDR3aa: CASSFVQRAYEQYF; d_gene: NA; v_gene: TRBV6-1; j_gene: TRBJ2-7; abundance: NA
CDR3nt: TGTGCCAGTTCGACAGGGAAAGCTTTCTTT; CDR3aa: CASSTGKAFF; d_gene: TRBD1; v_gene: TRBV19; j_gene: TRBJ1-1; abundance: NA
CDR3nt: TGCGCCAGCAGCCTACAGGGAGACTATGGCTACACCTTC; CDR3aa: CASSLQGDYGYTF; d_gene: NA; v_gene: TRBV10-2; j_gene: TRBJ1-2; abundance: NA
CDR3nt: TGTGCCAGCAGCCAAGATTCGGGGAACTATGGCTACACCTTC; CDR3aa: CASSQDSGNYGYTF; d_gene: NA; v_gene: TRBV3-1/TRBV3-2; j_gene: TRBJ1-2; abundance: NA
CDR3nt: TGTGCCAGCAGCTCGACGGGTTCTACGGCACCCCTCCACTTT; CDR3aa: CASSSTGSTAPLHF; d_gene: NA; v_gene: TRBV7-9; j_gene: TRBJ1-6; abundance: few
CDR3nt: TGCGCCAGCAGCCAAGTCAGGGGTGATAATGAAAAACTGTTTTTT; CDR3aa: CASSQVRGDNEKLFF; d_gene: NA; v_gene: TRBV4-1; j_gene: TRBJ1-4; abundance: few
CDR3nt: TGTGCCAGCAGCTTATTCCTTGAGCAGTACTTC; CDR3aa: CASSLFLEQYF; d_gene: NA; v_gene: TRBV7-8; j_gene: TRBJ2-7; abundance: NA
CDR3nt: TGTGCCAGCAGCTTAGTCAGGGGATTAGGCGAGACCCAGTACTTC; CDR3aa: CASSLVRGLGETQYF; d_gene: NA; v_gene: TRBV7-9; j_gene: TRBJ2-5; abundance: NA
CDR3nt: TGTGCCAGCAGTGAAGTGAACAGGGACTATGGCTACACCTTC; CDR3aa: CASSEVNRDYGYTF; d_gene: NA; v_gene: TRBV6-1; j_gene: TRBJ1-2; abundance: NA
CDR3nt: TGTGCCAGCAGCTTCAGCGGGGGCCAAGAGACCCAGTACTTC; CDR3aa: CASSFSGGQETQYF; d_gene: TRBD2; v_gene: TRBV7-2; j_gene: TRBJ2-5; abundance: NA
CDR3nt: TGCGCCAGCAGCTTGGCCGCGGCAGGGGAGAACACCGGGGAGCTGTTTTTT; CDR3aa: CASSLAAAGENTGELFF; d_gene: NA; v_gene: TRBV5-1; j_gene: TRBJ2-2; abundance: NA
CDR3nt: TGTGCCAGCAGCCTACGGACAGGGCTACACGAGCAGTACTTC; CDR3aa: CASSLRTGLHEQYF; d_gene: TRBD1; v_gene: TRBV11-2; j_gene: TRBJ2-7; abundance: once
CDR3nt: TGTGCCAGCAGCTTGGCGGCGGGAACCTACGAGCAGTACTTC; CDR3aa: CASSLAAGTYEQYF; d_gene: NA; v_gene: TRBV5-8; j_gene: TRBJ2-7; abundance: NA
CDR3nt: TGTGCCAGCAGCGCCCAGCGGGGTTACACAGATACGCAGTATTTT; CDR3aa: CASSAQRGYTDTQYF; d_gene: TRBD2; v_gene: TRBV3-1/TRBV3-2; j_gene: TRBJ2-3; abundance: once
CDR3nt: TGTGCCAGCCAGGAGGGTAGCGGGGGGCAAGAGACCCAGTACTTC; CDR3aa: CASQEGSGGQETQYF; d_gene: TRBD2; v_gene: TRBV2; j_gene: TRBJ2-5; abundance: NA
CDR3nt: TGCAGCGTTGTAGAGCAGTCGAACACTGAAGCTTTCTTT; CDR3aa: CSVVEQSNTEAFF; d_gene: NA; v_gene: TRBV29-1; j_gene: TRBJ1-1; abundance: NA
CDR3nt: TGTGCCAGCAGCCCCGCGCGTCTAGCGGGAGGGCCAATGGGAGAGACCCAGTACTTC; CDR3aa: CASSPARLAGGPMGETQYF; d_gene: TRBD2; v_gene: TRBV4-2; j_gene: TRBJ2-5; abundance: NA
CDR3nt: TGTGCCAGTAGTCTTGGACAGGGCGAAGAGACCCAGTACTTC; CDR3aa: CASSLGQGEETQYF; d_gene: TRBD1; v_gene: TRBV19; j_gene: TRBJ2-5; abundance: NA
CDR3nt: TGCGCCAGCAGCCAAGCTCCTGCGGGGAAGAATTCACCCCTCCACTTT; CDR3aa: CASSQAPAGKNSPLHF; d_gene: NA; v_gene: TRBV4-1; j_gene: TRBJ1-6; abundance: NA
CDR3nt: TGTGCCAGCAGGCCACAGGGGTCGAGCACTGAAGCTTTCTTT; CDR3aa: CASRPQGSSTEAFF; d_gene: TRBD1; v_gene: TRBV6-5; j_gene: TRBJ1-1; abundance: NA
CDR3nt: TGTGCCAGCAGTCCTGGGGGCCACGAGCAGTACTTC; CDR3aa: CASSPGGHEQYF; d_gene: NA; v_gene: TRBV7-9; j_gene: TRBJ2-7; abundance: NA
CDR3nt: TGTGCCAGCAGCTGGACCGGGACAGGGTCAGGGGCCTACAATGAGCAGTTCTTC; CDR3aa: CASSWTGTGSGAYNEQFF; d_gene: TRBD1; v_gene: TRBV5-5; j_gene: TRBJ2-1; abundance: NA
CDR3nt: TGTGCCAGCATACGAATGGCGTCGGGAGAGGGCTACACCTTC; CDR3aa: CASIRMASGEGYTF; d_gene: NA; v_gene: TRBV2; j_gene: TRBJ1-2; abundance: NA
CDR3nt: TGTGCTAGTGCCCGGGACTACCCCGTCTTGAGATCCTACGAGCAGTACTTC; CDR3aa: CASARDYPVLRSYEQYF; d_gene: TRBD2; v_gene: TRBV12-5; j_gene: TRBJ2-7; abundance: NA
CDR3nt: TGTGCCAGCAGTCCCGGGGAGGGAACAACCACTGAAGCTTTCTTT; CDR3aa: CASSPGEGTTTEAFF; d_gene: NA; v_gene: TRBV6-5; j_gene: TRBJ1-1; abundance: NA
CDR3nt: TGTGCCAGCTCACCCGACAGGGCTAGCAATCAGCCCCAGCATTTT; CDR3aa: CASSPDRASNQPQHF; d_gene: TRBD1; v_gene: TRBV18; j_gene: TRBJ1-5; abundance: NA
CDR3nt: TGCGCCAGCAGCTTGGGCCTTGAGGAGAATGAGCAGTTCTTC; CDR3aa: CASSLGLEENEQFF; d_gene: NA; v_gene: TRBV5-1; j_gene: TRBJ2-1; abundance: NA
CDR3nt: TGTGCCAGCAGCGTACCAAGTGGACAGCATGAAAAACTGTTTTTT; CDR3aa: CASSVPSGQHEKLFF; d_gene: NA; v_gene: TRBV9; j_gene: TRBJ1-4; abundance: once
CDR3nt: TGTGCCACTTCGACAGGGTGGGACACTGAAGCTTTCTTT; CDR3aa: CATSTGWDTEAFF; d_gene: TRBD1; v_gene: TRBV19; j_gene: TRBJ1-1; abundance: NA
CDR3nt: TGTGCCAGCAGCCTCCCGAGTTTAACCGGGGAGCTGTTTTTT; CDR3aa: CASSLPSLTGELFF; d_gene: NA; v_gene: TRBV3-1/TRBV3-2; j_gene: TRBJ2-2; abundance: NA
CDR3nt: TGTGCCAGCAGCTCCCCCGGGGGGCTGACAGATACGCAGTATTTT; CDR3aa: CASSSPGGLTDTQYF; d_gene: NA; v_gene: TRBV7-6; j_gene: TRBJ2-3; abundance: NA
CDR3nt: TGTGCCAGCAGCCAGGGGCAGGCCTACTCCTACGAGCAGTACTTC; CDR3aa: CASSQGQAYSYEQYF; d_gene: NA; v_gene: TRBV9; j_gene: TRBJ2-7; abundance: NA
CDR3nt: TGTGCCAGCAGCTTGGGCTACTCTGGGGCCAACGTCCTGACTTTC; CDR3aa: CASSLGYSGANVLTF; d_gene: NA; v_gene: TRBV11-2; j_gene: TRBJ2-6; abundance: NA
CDR3nt: TGCGCCAGCAGCCCGATTATGGGTCCAGGGCCCTATGGCTACACCTTC; CDR3aa: CASSPIMGPGPYGYTF; d_gene: NA; v_gene: TRBV5-1; j_gene: TRBJ1-2; abundance: NA
CDR3nt: TGTGCCAGTAGTATACAGGGGACGAACACTGAAGCTTTCTTT; CDR3aa: CASSIQGTNTEAFF; d_gene: NA; v_gene: TRBV19; j_gene: TRBJ1-1; abundance: once
CDR3nt: TGTGCCAGCAGTTTAGGACTAGCGGGACTCAATGAGCAGTTCTTC; CDR3aa: CASSLGLAGLNEQFF; d_gene: TRBD2; v_gene: TRBV28; j_gene: TRBJ2-1; abundance: NA
CDR3nt: TGTGCCAGCAGCTACCAAGGGGGACAGGGGAGGTACGAGCAGTACTTC; CDR3aa: CASSYQGGQGRYEQYF; d_gene: TRBD1; v_gene: TRBV7-3; j_gene: TRBJ2-7; abundance: once
CDR3nt: TGTGCCAGCAGCCCGGGGAGCTATGGCTACACCTTC; CDR3aa: CASSPGSYGYTF; d_gene: NA; v_gene: TRBV7-2; j_gene: TRBJ1-2; abundance: NA
CDR3nt: TGTGCCAGTAGTCCCATTTCGGGCTACGAGCAGTACTTC; CDR3aa: CASSPISGYEQYF; d_gene: NA; v_gene: TRBV19; j_gene: TRBJ2-7; abundance: few
CDR3nt: TGCAGCGTGGCCGGACATCTGAACACTGAAGCTTTCTTT; CDR3aa: CSVAGHLNTEAFF; d_gene: NA; v_gene: TRBV29-1; j_gene: TRBJ1-1; abundance: few
CDR3nt: TGCGCCAGCAGCTTGGGAACTAGCGGGAGTAAAGACAATGAGCAGTTCTTC; CDR3aa: CASSLGTSGSKDNEQFF; d_gene: TRBD2; v_gene: TRBV5-1; j_gene: TRBJ2-1; abundance: NA
CDR3nt: TGTGCCAGCAGTTACGGGTCCGAGGGCTCTGAAGCTTTCTTT; CDR3aa: CASSYGSEGSEAFF; d_gene: NA; v_gene: TRBV6-5; j_gene: TRBJ1-1; abundance: NA